Listed below are T cell receptor beta chains from one sample, sequenced in a study of shared clonotypes between healthy human individuals. Assay: immunoSEQ multiplex PCR; the TCRdb copy retains only in-frame clones and omits some. The profile shows over 1.4 million clones, approximately 96% of them singletons. The sample comprised naive CD4+ T cells sorted from blood. The receptor set was obtained from a man aged 25-45 years in good health. CDR3s include the opening cysteine and the closing phenylalanine or tryptophan. The order of the fields is clone size, V gene, J gene, D gene, CDR3 DNA, CDR3 protein. D genes are given only for firm matches. A clone size is listed for some rows: how often the clone was seen (once, few, many), or a class if it is expanded.

NA	TRBV5-1	TRBJ1-4	NA	TGCGCCAGCAGGCTAGGGGGGACTAATGAAAAACTGTTTTTT	CASRLGGTNEKLFF
NA	TRBV7-6	TRBJ2-1	NA	TGTGCCAGCAGCTTCCAGGGACTGCAGTTCTTC	CASSFQGLQFF
NA	TRBV19	TRBJ2-7	TRBD2	TGTGCCAGTAGCGGACTAGCGACCTACGAGCAGTACTTC	CASSGLATYEQYF
NA	TRBV7-7	TRBJ2-1	TRBD1	TGTGCCAGCAGCTTAGAAGGGGGCGCCTACAATGAGCAGTTCTTC	CASSLEGGAYNEQFF
NA	TRBV5-6	TRBJ2-6	NA	TGTGCCAGCAGGAGGCCCGGGGCCAACGTCCTGACTTTC	CASRRPGANVLTF
NA	TRBV5-1	TRBJ2-3	NA	TGCGCCAGCAGCTCCGGGCGGGCTAGCACAGATACGCAGTATTTT	CASSSGRASTDTQYF
once	TRBV4-2	TRBJ1-3	NA	TGTGCCAGCAGCCAAGATCGAGGGGCGGGAAACACCATATATTTT	CASSQDRGAGNTIYF
NA	TRBV13	TRBJ2-7	NA	TGTGCCAGCAGCCCTCGTCTAGCAGCCTACGAGCAGTACTTC	CASSPRLAAYEQYF
NA	TRBV7-2	TRBJ2-7	TRBD2	TGTGCCAGCAGCCCCGAGGGCCACGGGACTAGTTCCTACGAGCAGTACTTC	CASSPEGHGTSSYEQYF
NA	TRBV11-3	TRBJ2-3	NA	TGTGCCAGCAGCTTAGCTAACCACAGGGGAGGGACAGATACGCAGTATTTT	CASSLANHRGGTDTQYF
NA	TRBV14	TRBJ2-5	TRBD1	TGTGCCAGCAGCCAAAGAACAGGGGGCACAGAGACCCAGTACTTC	CASSQRTGGTETQYF
NA	TRBV18	TRBJ2-3	NA	TGTGCCAGCTCGGAGAGGACCCCACGGAAAGGCACAGATACGCAGTATTTT	CASSERTPRKGTDTQYF
NA	TRBV9	TRBJ2-5	NA	TGTGCCAGCAGCGTAGGGGGCCAGCGGACGTACCAAGAGACCCAGTACTTC	CASSVGGQRTYQETQYF
NA	TRBV25-1	TRBJ2-1	NA	TGTGCCAGCAGTGATTACGGACCCTACAATGAGCAGTTCTTC	CASSDYGPYNEQFF
NA	TRBV7-9	TRBJ1-1	NA	TGTGCCAGCAGCTGGGACACCCGACGGGCTTTCTTT	CASSWDTRRAFF
NA	TRBV11-3	TRBJ2-3	NA	TGTGCCAGCAGCTTACTACAGGGTTCAGATACGCAGTATTTT	CASSLLQGSDTQYF
NA	TRBV7-3	TRBJ2-3	NA	TGTGCCAGCAGCTTAGGACGGAACACAGATACGCAGTATTTT	CASSLGRNTDTQYF
NA	TRBV19	TRBJ1-2	NA	TGTGCCAGTAGTATGCCGAGGCAGGCAGACTATGGCTACACCTTC	CASSMPRQADYGYTF
NA	TRBV6-1	TRBJ2-3	NA	TGTGCCAGCAGTATACAGGGTAGCACAGATACGCAGTATTTT	CASSIQGSTDTQYF
NA	TRBV10-3	TRBJ2-1	TRBD2	TGTGCCATCAGCCCAATAGCGGGAATAAATGAGCAGTTCTTC	CAISPIAGINEQFF
NA	TRBV29-1	TRBJ2-3	TRBD2	TGCAGCGTTACTACTAGCGGAACCACAGATACGCAGTATTTT	CSVTTSGTTDTQYF
NA	TRBV29-1	TRBJ2-5	TRBD2	TGCAGCGTCGCCTACCCGACTAGCGAGACCCAGTACTTC	CSVAYPTSETQYF
NA	TRBV6-6	TRBJ2-2	TRBD2	TGTGCCAGCAGTTACGAGGCTAGCGGAAACACCGGGGAGCTGTTTTTT	CASSYEASGNTGELFF
NA	TRBV6-6	TRBJ2-3	NA	TGTGCCAGCAGCCTTCCGCGTAGCACAGATACGCAGTATTTT	CASSLPRSTDTQYF
NA	TRBV10-3	TRBJ1-4	NA	TGTGCCATCAGTGTAGGGGCAGGGAAATCGCCTAATGAAAAACTGTTTTTT	CAISVGAGKSPNEKLFF
NA	TRBV12-5	TRBJ2-3	NA	TGTGCTAGTGGCGTATCTAGCACAGATACGCAGTATTTT	CASGVSSTDTQYF
once	TRBV4-3	TRBJ2-3	NA	TGCGCCAGCAGCCTAGGAGGTAGCGACGCAGATACGCAGTATTTT	CASSLGGSDADTQYF
once	TRBV30	TRBJ1-1	NA	TGTGCCTGGAGAAAATCAGGGTACACTGAAGCTTTCTTT	CAWRKSGYTEAFF
NA	TRBV6-5	TRBJ2-7	TRBD2	TGTGCCAGCAGTACCCCGGGACTAGCGGCTTACGAGCAGTACTTC	CASSTPGLAAYEQYF
NA	TRBV18	TRBJ2-5	NA	TGTGCCAGCTCACCGGGGGCTCAAGAGACCCAGTACTTC	CASSPGAQETQYF
NA	TRBV7-9	TRBJ2-3	NA	TGTGCCAGCAGCTTAGGTGATACTAGCACAGATACGCAGTATTTT	CASSLGDTSTDTQYF